This TCR beta chain was identified during a study of shared clonotypes between healthy human individuals. Trimming took 4 bases from V and 4 from J, leaving 9 bases between them. The CDR3 extends over 13 amino acids. The V gene's germline CDR1 is SGHNT and CDR2 YYREEE (reference sequence). Data came from immunoSEQ multiplex PCR; TCRdb stores just in-frame clones and leaves some out. The sample holds just under 350,000 clones; about 73% are singletons and the top ten take under 11%. The sample consisted of memory CD4+ T cells sorted from blood. Regarding subset: CD45RA-negative fraction. The receptor was derived from a man between 25 and 39 years old in good health. The gene calls are TRBV5-4 and TRBJ1-5; D not resolved. The CDR3 nucleotides read TGTGCCAGCAGCGCGGACCGAAATCAGCCCCAGCATTTT. Encoded protein: CASSADRNQPQHF.